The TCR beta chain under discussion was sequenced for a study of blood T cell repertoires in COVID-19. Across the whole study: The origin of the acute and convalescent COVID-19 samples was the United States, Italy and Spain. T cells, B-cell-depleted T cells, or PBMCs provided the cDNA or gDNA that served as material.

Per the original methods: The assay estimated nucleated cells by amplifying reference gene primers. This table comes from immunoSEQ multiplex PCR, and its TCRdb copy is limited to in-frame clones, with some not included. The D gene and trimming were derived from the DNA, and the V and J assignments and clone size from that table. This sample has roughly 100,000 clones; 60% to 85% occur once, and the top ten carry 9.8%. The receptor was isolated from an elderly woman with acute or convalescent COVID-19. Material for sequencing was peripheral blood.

The CDR3 loop reads CASSLDRTGGWDYGYTF. The DNA of the CDR3 is TGTGCCAGCAGCTTAGATAGGACAGGGGGTTGGGACTATGGCTACACCTTC. The chain is built from TRBV7-2 and TRBJ1-2; 10 bases align to TRBD1. Per the germline V gene, CDR1 is SGHTA and CDR2 is FQGNSA. The CDR3 is 17 residues long. V shed 1 base, J shed 3 bases, and the junction held 8 bases outside the gene matches.